The clone carrying this TCR beta chain occurred many times. Assay used: immunoSEQ multiplex PCR; TCRdb lists only in-frame clones, some missing. Here the sample spans under 250,000 clones, 82% being singletons. The data were obtained in a study of blood T cell repertoires in COVID-19. CDR1 and CDR2 (germline): LGHDT, YNNKEL (reference sequence). There are 13 residues in the CDR3. V was trimmed by 6 bases and J by 1 base, leaving 10 bases between them. V gene TRBV3-1 (or the pseudogene TRBV3-2) combines with J gene TRBJ2-7; D gene unclear. The sequence came from a woman in her forties with acute or convalescent COVID-19. What was sequenced was peripheral blood. CDR3 amino acids: CASRATQSYEQYF. The CDR3 DNA is TGTGCCAGCAGGGCAACCCAATCCTACGAGCAGTACTTC.